These T cell receptor beta chains were read from a single sample in a study of control samples from healthy donors and cancer patients. TCRdb's table, derived via immunoSEQ multiplex PCR, lists solely in-frame clones and lacks some. The data show some 120,000 clones, roughly 91% seen once. Sequencing was done on a sample of blood. The receptors shown here come from a woman between 65 and 79 years old in good health. CDR3s include the opening cysteine and the closing phenylalanine or tryptophan. D genes are given only for firm matches. Size tells how often a clone was seen (once, few, many) or the class of an expanded clone, and some rows leave it out.

V gene	J gene	clone size	D gene	CDR3 DNA	CDR3 protein
TRBV2	TRBJ1-4	NA	NA	TGTGCCAGCAGTGAAAGGGGTGAAAAACTGTTTTTT	CASSERGEKLFF
TRBV19	TRBJ2-5	NA	TRBD2	TGTGCCAGTAGTATGGGACTAGCGGGAGGGGAGACCCAGTACTTC	CASSMGLAGGETQYF
TRBV7-3	TRBJ2-1	NA	NA	TGTGCCAGCAGCTTATCGCCAGACTCCTACAATGAGCAGTTCTTC	CASSLSPDSYNEQFF
TRBV9	TRBJ2-6	NA	NA	TGTGCCAGCAGCGTACAGGGGGGGAGCTCTGGGGCCAACGTCCTGACTTTC	CASSVQGGSSGANVLTF
TRBV2	TRBJ1-1	NA	NA	TGTGCCAGCAGTGAGGAGAACAGTTACACTGAAGCTTTCTTT	CASSEENSYTEAFF
TRBV4-1	TRBJ1-1	NA	TRBD1	TGCGCCAGCAGCCAGACAGGGCCGGAAACTGAAGCTTTCTTT	CASSQTGPETEAFF
TRBV5-1	TRBJ2-3	NA	TRBD2	TGCGCCAGCAGCTTTAGCGGGAGCTACACAGATACGCAGTATTTT	CASSFSGSYTDTQYF
TRBV2	TRBJ1-2	NA	NA	TGTGCCAGCAGTGAAATGACTGGGGATACGTATGGCTACACCTTC	CASSEMTGDTYGYTF
TRBV13	TRBJ2-5	NA	NA	TGTGCCAGCAGCTTAGGGGTTTTGGAGACCCAGTACTTC	CASSLGVLETQYF
TRBV7-2	TRBJ2-1	NA	NA	TGTGCCAGCAGCCCCGGGATGGGACGGGGCAATGAGCAGTTCTTC	CASSPGMGRGNEQFF
TRBV5-8	TRBJ1-5	once	NA	TGTGCCAGCAGCTTGGGCCCCGGAATACATCAGCCCCAGCATTTT	CASSLGPGIHQPQHF
TRBV29-1	TRBJ1-1	once	NA	TGCAGCGCCGGGAAAGAAGCTTTCTTT	CSAGKEAFF
TRBV25-1	TRBJ1-1	NA	NA	TGTGCCAGCAGTGAGGAACAGAGACTGAACACTGAAGCTTTCTTT	CASSEEQRLNTEAFF
TRBV5-6	TRBJ1-4	NA	NA	TGTGCCAGCAGCTTGGTGGCGGGGACCTTTAATGAAAAACTGTTTTTT	CASSLVAGTFNEKLFF
TRBV3-1/TRBV3-2	TRBJ2-5	once	NA	TGTGCCAGCAGCCAAGCGCCGGGGCCGAGGGTAACGAAGACCCAGTACTTC	CASSQAPGPRVTKTQYF
TRBV19	TRBJ2-2	NA	NA	TGTGCCAGTACCGGGGGGAGAGGGGGCTACACCGGGGAGCTGTTTTTT	CASTGGRGGYTGELFF
TRBV7-9	TRBJ1-6	few	NA	TGTGCCAGCAGCCACTCGAGGGGCTCCTATAATTCACCCCTCCACTTT	CASSHSRGSYNSPLHF
TRBV7-8	TRBJ1-2	NA	NA	TGTGCCAGCAGCGACGGACTGTATGGCTACACCTTC	CASSDGLYGYTF
TRBV19	TRBJ1-4	NA	NA	TGTGCCAGTAGACCGCCGGGGGCAACTAATGAAAAACTGTTTTTT	CASRPPGATNEKLFF
TRBV6-5	TRBJ2-3	NA	NA	TGTGCCAGCAGTACGGCGGACTACAGCACAGATACGCAGTATTTT	CASSTADYSTDTQYF
TRBV27	TRBJ1-6	NA	TRBD1	TGTGCCAGCGGGGACAGGGGGTATTCACCCCTCCACTTT	CASGDRGYSPLHF
TRBV5-3	TRBJ1-5	NA	TRBD1	TGTGCCAGAAGCCCCACCATCGAGACAGGGGATCCCCCCAGTCACTATAGCAATCAGCCCCAGCATTTT	CARSPTIETGDPPSHYSNQPQHF
TRBV3-1/TRBV3-2	TRBJ1-4	NA	NA	TGTGCCAGCAGCCAAGGGCGGGCCCGCGAGGGGGGTGAAAAACTGTTTTTT	CASSQGRAREGGEKLFF
TRBV12-3/TRBV12-4	TRBJ2-1	NA	NA	TGTGCCAGCAGTTTGAACAGGGACGATGAGCAGTTCTTC	CASSLNRDDEQFF
TRBV2	TRBJ2-3	NA	NA	TGTGCCAGCAGTGCGGAGGGGGCAGATACGCAGTATTTT	CASSAEGADTQYF
TRBV4-3	TRBJ1-3	NA	TRBD1	TGCGCCAGCAGCCAAGCCTTCGACAGGGCGGGAAACACCATATATTTT	CASSQAFDRAGNTIYF
TRBV6-4	TRBJ1-4	once	NA	TGTGCCAGCAGGCCTCACGAAAAACTGTTTTTT	CASRPHEKLFF
TRBV27	TRBJ1-6	NA	NA	TGTGTCAGCAGTTTATCGTACGGAATCTATAATTCACCCCTCCACTTT	CVSSLSYGIYNSPLHF
TRBV15	TRBJ1-1	NA	NA	TGTGCCACCAGCCCAGGTGCTATGAACACTGAAGCTTTCTTT	CATSPGAMNTEAFF
TRBV2	TRBJ1-1	few	NA	TGTGCCAGCAGATCCCCCGGGGGCTTGTTTGAAGCTTTCTTT	CASRSPGGLFEAFF
TRBV6-5	TRBJ1-4	few	NA	TGTGCCAGCAGTTACCAGGGGACTAATGAAAAACTGTTTTTT	CASSYQGTNEKLFF
TRBV28	TRBJ2-5	once	NA	TGTGCCAGCAGTGTCGGGAGTATAGAGACCCAGTACTTC	CASSVGSIETQYF
TRBV6-6	TRBJ2-7	NA	NA	TGTGCCAGCAGCCCGGGACACCTGAGCTCCTACGAGCAGTACTTC	CASSPGHLSSYEQYF
TRBV21-1	TRBJ2-1	NA	NA	TGTGCCAGCAGGAACAGGTTCCCCTACAATGAGCAGTTCTTC	CASRNRFPYNEQFF
TRBV4-2	TRBJ1-2	NA	NA	TGTGCCAGCAGGGAGGCGGCGTTGGCTAACTATGGCTACACCTTC	CASREAALANYGYTF
TRBV27	TRBJ1-5	NA	NA	TGTGCCAGCAGTACCCGAGGCGGGGGCCCTAGCAATCAGCCCCAGCATTTT	CASSTRGGGPSNQPQHF
TRBV7-9	TRBJ2-1	NA	NA	TGTGCCAGCAGCGCGTCCGTGAGCTCCTACAATGAGCAGTTCTTC	CASSASVSSYNEQFF
TRBV19	TRBJ1-5	NA	NA	TGTGCCAGTAGTATTGTGGTGGGGGAGCCCCAGCATTTT	CASSIVVGEPQHF
TRBV18	TRBJ2-7	NA	NA	TGTGCCAGCTCACCACCAAGGGGGGGCCCCAGGGAGCAGTACTTC	CASSPPRGGPREQYF
TRBV2	TRBJ2-7	NA	TRBD1	TGTGCCAGCAGTCCCAGACAGGGGGGGACGAGTGAGCAGTACTTC	CASSPRQGGTSEQYF
TRBV3-1/TRBV3-2	TRBJ1-4	NA	TRBD1	TGTGCCAGCAGCCCCGGACAGGGTGGTAATGAAAAACTGTTTTTT	CASSPGQGGNEKLFF
TRBV2	TRBJ2-5	NA	NA	TGTGCCAGCAGATATCAGATACAAGAGACCCAGTACTTC	CASRYQIQETQYF
TRBV7-2	TRBJ2-7	NA	NA	TGTGCCAGCAGCTTAGGCCCCGCTAGGGACGAGCAGTACTTC	CASSLGPARDEQYF
TRBV3-1/TRBV3-2	TRBJ2-4	NA	NA	TGTGCCAGCAGCCAGGCTCGGGGGGCAGCCAAAAACATTCAGTACTTC	CASSQARGAAKNIQYF
TRBV6-5	TRBJ2-7	few	TRBD1	TGTGCCAGCCCGGGACAGAGCTCCTACGAGCAGTACTTC	CASPGQSSYEQYF
TRBV25-1	TRBJ1-4	NA	NA	TGTGCCACCCGCAGCGGAAATGAAAAACTGTTTTTT	CATRSGNEKLFF
TRBV7-8	TRBJ1-5	NA	NA	TGTGCCAGCAGCCCCTTTTCACGGGCCCCAGGGCAGCCCCAGCATTTT	CASSPFSRAPGQPQHF
TRBV13	TRBJ2-7	NA	NA	TGTGCCAGCAGCTTAACCGCGGGTGGGGGCGAGCAGTACTTC	CASSLTAGGGEQYF
TRBV7-2	TRBJ1-1	NA	NA	TGTGCCAGCAGCGCGGGGGCCGGCAGGGGAACACCTGAAGCTTTCTTT	CASSAGAGRGTPEAFF
TRBV3-1/TRBV3-2	TRBJ2-5	NA	TRBD2	TGTGCCAGCAGCCGATTGAATGGGCGGGGGGAAGAGACCCAGTACTTC	CASSRLNGRGEETQYF
TRBV5-1	TRBJ1-5	NA	TRBD1	TGCGCCAGCAGTTCCGGACAGGGCAATCAGCCCCAGCATTTT	CASSSGQGNQPQHF
TRBV7-3	TRBJ1-5	few	NA	TGTGCCAGCAGCCTAATGGGTAGGGAGGGTCAGCCCCAGCATTTT	CASSLMGREGQPQHF
TRBV19	TRBJ1-5	NA	NA	TGTGCCAGTAGTATAGCAGGATATCAGCCCCAGCATTTT	CASSIAGYQPQHF
TRBV7-3	TRBJ1-1	NA	NA	TGTGCCAGCAGCTCCCGCGGAGGGGACACTGAAGCTTTCTTT	CASSSRGGDTEAFF
TRBV5-1	TRBJ2-5	NA	NA	TGCGCCAGCAGCTTTGGACAAGATGGGGAGACCCAGTACTTC	CASSFGQDGETQYF
TRBV11-2	TRBJ2-5	NA	NA	TGTGCCAGCAGCCCAGGGGGGAGAGAGACCCAGTACTTC	CASSPGGRETQYF
TRBV10-3	TRBJ2-1	few	NA	TGTGCCATCAGTGACGGGGGCGCCAATGAGCAGTTCTTC	CAISDGGANEQFF
TRBV19	TRBJ2-7	NA	NA	TGTGCCAGTAGTTATACAGGGACTTCCTACGAGCAGTACTTC	CASSYTGTSYEQYF
TRBV11-2	TRBJ2-7	NA	NA	TGTGCCAGCAGCCCCCCGGGCAGTATCTCCTACGAGCAGTACTTC	CASSPPGSISYEQYF